There are a few counts of the clone carrying this TCR beta chain. This entry is derived from a study of spatial heterogeneity in lung cancer. V lost 6 bases and J lost 0; bases outside the gene matches: 6. This CDR3 is 15 amino acids long. Per the germline V gene, CDR1 is MNHEY and CDR2 is SVGAGI. TCRdb independently ran MiXCR on the 5' RACE reads; one entry per CDR3 protein. The sample has 20,000 to 25,000 distinct CDR3 sequences; roughly 4.6% are singletons. The time point denotes: sample taken at primary tumor resection. Whole RNA came from tumor, nontumor lung or frozen PBMC and was sequenced without being sorted.

The source was PBMCs, collected at surgery. This receptor was identified in a male donor with early-stage non-small cell lung cancer. V and J are TRBV6-5 and TRBJ1-1, with TRBD1 matching over 8 bases. The CDR3 sequence is CASSRTGRMNTEAFF. For the CDR3, the DNA is TGTGCCAGCAGCCGGACAGGGCGCATGAACACTGAAGCTTTCTTT.